The 22 T cell receptor beta chains below all came from one sample that was sequenced in a study of blood T cells in healthy people across ages. Primers used in a second PCR of roughly 7 to 12 cycles were a sample-barcoded 5' primer and a J-beta primer mix. TCRdb re-derived calls from the 5' RACE reads in MiXCR, one entry per CDR3 protein. The sample has roughly 1.5 million distinct CDR3 sequences, under 55% seen once. Sequencing used blood. The receptors shown here come from a young woman in good health.

This clonotype came up once. The chain combines TRBV6-2 or TRBV6-3 with TRBJ2-3, with D unclear. The CDR3 loop spans 12 amino acids. CDR1 is MNHEY, CDR2 SVGEGT, per germline. Between the trimmed V and J ends, which lost 5 bases and 3 bases, there was a span of 6 bases. The CDR3 loop is CASSNGTDTQYF. CDR3 in DNA: TGTGCCAGCAGTAACGGAACAGATACGCAGTATTTT.

The CDR3 loop reads CASSLGGTSSPSREQFF. CDR3 nucleotides: TGTGCCAGCAGCTTAGGGGGGACTAGCAGCCCGAGCCGGGAGCAGTTCTTC. The chain has TRBV11-2 and TRBJ2-1; 9 bases align to TRBD2. The CDR3 covers 17 residues. Per germline, CDR1 SGHAT and CDR2 FQNNGV. Germline trimming cut 1 base from V and 10 bases from J; bases unmatched to any gene: 14.

The chain links TRBV6-5 to TRBJ1-1, with D tentatively TRBD1 (6 bases). The germline V and J ends were trimmed by 7 bases and 1 base, with 13 bases remaining between them. CDR1 is MNHEY, CDR2 SVGAGI, per germline. The length of the CDR3 is 14 residues. This chain's CDR3 is CASTPTGPNTEAFF. DNA of the CDR3: TGTGCCAGCACCCCCACAGGGCCGAACACTGAAGCTTTCTTT.

This rearrangement joins TRBV7-9 to TRBJ1-2; D is ambiguous. CDR1 and CDR2 (germline): SEHNR, FQNEAQ (reference sequence). CDR3 length equals 12 residues. The V end was cut by 8 bases, the J end by 8 bases, with 15 bases between. This CDR3 reads CASGGNAWGYTF. CDR3 coding DNA: TGTGCCAGCGGTGGGAACGCTTGGGGCTACACCTTC.

The V gene is TRBV29-1, the J gene TRBJ2-1, with TRBD2 as a possible D gene (6 bases). The CDR3 spans 13 residues. CDR1 SQVTM and CDR2 ANQGSEA come from the germline V gene. Trimming pared 7 bases from V and 9 bases from J, leaving 19 bases between. CDR3 nucleotide sequence: TGCAGCGGGGCCTTCGGGGGTAGGAGTGAGCAGTTCTTC. Its protein is CSGAFGGRSEQFF.

The chain has TRBV6-1 and TRBJ1-3, with TRBD1 matching 10 bases. The CDR3 extends over 17 amino acids. Looked up from germline, CDR1 is MNHNS and CDR2 is SASEGT. The V and J ends lost 6 bases and 4 bases, in that order; junction bases with no gene match: 12. The CDR3 region is CASSSGTGARLGNTIYF. As DNA, the CDR3 is TGTGCCAGCAGCTCCGGGACAGGGGCCCGGTTGGGAAACACCATATATTTT.

V usage is TRBV6-6 and J usage is TRBJ1-4, with no clear D. This CDR3 comprises 15 residues. The V end lost 1 base, the J end lost 3 bases, and 9 bases lay between the germline ends. Germline CDR1 and CDR2: MNHNY and SVGAGI (reference sequence). CDR3 in DNA: TGTGCCAGCAGTTACTGGGAGGGCTCTAATGAAAAACTGTTTTTT. Translated, it gives CASSYWEGSNEKLFF.

This clonotype was counted only a few times. The rearrangement links TRBV7-9 to TRBJ1-1; no definite D call. Deletions cut 8 bases from V and 1 base from J, with 8 bases between. This CDR3 region has 12 residues. Germline V gives CDR1 SEHNR, CDR2 FQNEAQ (reference sequence). DNA for the CDR3: TGTGCCAGCTCTACAAAGAACACTGAAGCTTTCTTT. Its protein is CASSTKNTEAFF.

This sequence joins TRBV29-1 and TRBJ1-1; the D is unclear. Germline V gives CDR1 SQVTM, CDR2 ANQGSEA. This CDR3 region has 14 residues. Trimming cost V 0 bases and J 8 bases, with 16 bases left between them. The CDR3 DNA reads TGCAGCGTTGAAGACGACCCGCGAAGAACCGAAGCTTTCTTT. It yields the protein CSVEDDPRRTEAFF.

This clonotype came up a few times. This chain joins TRBV5-1 and TRBJ2-1, with 8 bases matching TRBD2. Losses at the gene ends were 1 base for V and 7 bases for J; bases not matched to a gene: 10. CDR3 length: 16 amino acids. Germline V gene lookup returns CDR1 SGHRS and CDR2 YFSETQ. Here the CDR3 reads CASSLRDSGIGNEQFF. The CDR3 coding sequence is TGCGCCAGCAGCTTGCGGGATAGCGGGATAGGTAATGAGCAGTTCTTC. The whole variable domain, remainder taken from reference TRBV5-1 and TRBJ2-1, is KAGVTQTPRYLIKTRGQQVTLSCSPISGHRSVSWYQQTPGQGLQFLFEYFSETQRNKGNFPGRFSGRQFSNSRSEMNVSTLELGDSALYLCASSLRDSGIGNEQFFGPGTRLTVL.

This clonotype was counted only a few times. CDR3 nucleotides: TGTGCCAGCAGTTCGGCAGGGGTCTACGAGCAGTACTTC. This codes for CASSSAGVYEQYF. This chain links TRBV12-3 or TRBV12-4 with TRBJ2-7, with a possible D match to TRBD1 (6 bases). The CDR3 is 13 residues long. V lost 4 bases and J lost 3, with 10 bases in between.

V and J are TRBV4-1 and TRBJ1-1, with D unresolved. Germline values: CDR1 MGHRA, CDR2 YSYEKL. Trimming removed 1 base from V and 1 base from J, with 10 bases in between. This CDR3 is 15 amino acids long. The CDR3 nucleotides are TGCGCCAGCAGCCAAGGCCCGACTGGGAACACTGAAGCTTTCTTT. It specifies CASSQGPTGNTEAFF.

This chain joins TRBV7-9 and TRBJ1-5; D uncertain. The CDR3 covers 13 residues. V was pared by 5 bases and J by 12 bases, with 17 bases between. From germline, CDR1 is SEHNR and CDR2 FQNEAQ (reference sequence). CDR3 bases: TGTGCCAGCAGCCCCCCTATTTGGGTGCGCCAGCATTTT. This translates into CASSPPIWVRQHF.

J is TRBJ2-4 and V is TRBV27, with 9 bases identical to TRBD2. From germline, CDR1 is MNHEY and CDR2 SMNVEV (reference sequence). J gave up 0 bases and V 7 bases, and 19 bases lay outside the gene matches. There are 20 residues in the CDR3. DNA of the CDR3: TGTGCCAGCACCTCTTGGTTTAGCGGGAGAGATCATCTAGCCAAAAACATTCAGTACTTC. Translating gives CASTSWFSGRDHLAKNIQYF.

For this clonotype: A much larger clone lies one base from this, so it may be a read error. The chain links TRBV27 to TRBJ2-1; D not certain. Germline CDR1 and CDR2: MNHEY and SMNVEV (reference sequence). This CDR3 comprises 15 residues. The CDR3 region is CASSSLGGSCNEQFF. The CDR3 DNA reads as TGTGCCAGCAGTTCCCTTGGTGGCTCCTGCAATGAGCAGTTCTTC.

This clonotype came up once. The V gene is TRBV6-6, the J gene TRBJ1-2; possibly TRBD1 for D (5 bases). Per germline, CDR1 MNHNY and CDR2 SVGAGI (reference sequence). CDR3 length: 17 residues. Between the trimmed V and J ends, which lost 0 bases and 7 bases, there was a span of 21 bases. The CDR3 sequence: CASSYSPPRQSQGGYTF. CDR3 coding DNA: TGTGCCAGCAGTTACTCCCCTCCACGACAGTCTCAGGGTGGCTACACCTTC.

This clonotype was detected a few times. The rearrangement links TRBV6-6 to TRBJ2-5; possible D gene TRBD2, 6 bases. The ends were cut back, 2 bases at V and 1 base at J, with 8 bases in the middle. CDR1 is MNHNY and CDR2 is SVGAGI in the germline V gene (reference sequence). CDR3 length: 14 amino acids. CDR3 sequence: CASSYTGAQETQYF. In DNA, the CDR3 is TGTGCCAGCAGTTACACGGGAGCCCAAGAGACCCAGTACTTC.

The chain has TRBV7-3 and TRBJ2-7; D assignment may be TRBD1 or TRBD2 (5 bases each). Trimming left V 0 bases short and J 4 bases short, with 13 bases between. Germline V gene sequence: CDR1 SGHTA, CDR2 FQGTGA. CDR3 length equals 15 residues. CDR3 loop: CASSLTQGALYEQYF. CDR3 nucleotides: TGTGCCAGCAGCTTAACTCAGGGAGCTTTATACGAGCAGTACTTC.

The chain links TRBV6-5 to TRBJ2-1; the D is unclear. Trimming shortened V by 7 bases and J by 0 bases, and 13 bases separated the two germline ends. Germline assignment: CDR1 MNHEY and CDR2 SVGAGI. This CDR3 contains 15 residues. In DNA, the CDR3 is TGTGCCAGCAACCGAGACCCGAGCTCCTACAATGAGCAGTTCTTC. Translated, it gives CASNRDPSSYNEQFF.

This clonotype was counted a single time. The CDR3 reads CASSRDPEGYNEQFF. The CDR3 DNA reads TGTGCCAGCAGCCGGGATCCAGAGGGCTACAATGAGCAGTTCTTC. V and J are TRBV4-2 and TRBJ2-1; maybe TRBD2 (5 bases). V lost 4 bases and J 3 bases, leaving 13 bases between the germline ends. The length of the CDR3 is 15 residues. Germline lookup yields CDR1 LGHNA and CDR2 YNFKEQ.

This chain uses TRBV25-1 with TRBJ2-7; 7 positions match TRBD2. The germline CDR1 and CDR2 sequences are MGHDK and SYGVNS. Germline trimming cut 5 bases from V and 2 bases from J; bases unmatched to any gene: 9. The CDR3 loop spans 15 amino acids. The DNA for the CDR3 is TGTGCCAGCAGTCCCGGGCGGGGGTCAACCTACGAGCAGTACTTC. Its protein product is CASSPGRGSTYEQYF.

The J gene is TRBJ2-6, the V gene TRBV2; unclear D gene. Germline loops: CDR1 SNHLY, CDR2 FYNNEI. This CDR3 spans 15 amino acids. Trimming cost V 6 bases and J 9 bases, with 18 bases left between them. The CDR3 sequence: CASSFLASYHNVLTF. The CDR3 DNA follows: TGTGCCAGCAGCTTCCTCGCTTCTTATCACAACGTCCTGACTTTC.